This record looks at one T cell receptor (beta chain) sequence and its context. Per the germline V gene, CDR1 is SGHRS and CDR2 is YFSETQ. This CDR3 comprises 13 residues. Trimming stripped 2 bases from V and 4 bases from J, with 9 bases between. The sample is drawn from a study of shared clonotypes between healthy human individuals. Assay runs were performed at deep level. Sequencing was performed with immunoSEQ multiplex PCR; in TCRdb, only in-frame clones are kept and a portion is missing. The sample holds around 720,000 clones, 73% seen once. This chain connects TRBV5-1 to TRBJ1-2; no firm D call. Specimen: memory CD4+ T cells sorted from blood. Subset denoted: CD45RA-negative fraction. The sequence was obtained from a woman in her twenties or thirties in good health. The CDR3 DNA reads TGCGCCAGCAGCTTCGGCGGGAGCTATGGCTACACCTTC. This codes for CASSFGGSYGYTF. The whole variable domain, filled in from reference TRBV5-1 and TRBJ1-2, reads KAGVTQTPRYLIKTRGQQVTLSCSPISGHRSVSWYQQTPGQGLQFLFEYFSETQRNKGNFPGRFSGRQFSNSRSEMNVSTLELGDSALYLCASSFGGSYGYTFGSGTRLTVV.